The 31 T cell receptor beta chains given below trace back to one sample, sequenced in a study of blood T cell repertoires in COVID-19. TCRdb's copy holds only in-frame clones and misses some; the assay was immunoSEQ multiplex PCR. Of around 270,000 clones listed, about 89% were seen once; the top ten hold approximately 9.8%. Sequences were obtained from peripheral blood. The origin of the receptors is a man between 40 and 49 years old who had recovered from COVID-19.

This chain connects TRBV5-1 to TRBJ2-5; no clear D gene. This CDR3 comprises 15 residues. V was pared by 0 bases and J by 5 bases, with 14 bases between. Germline V gives CDR1 SGHRS, CDR2 YFSETQ. In DNA, the CDR3 is TGCGCCAGCAGCTTGGAAGCAGGTGGTCGGGAGACCCAGTACTTC. This gives the protein CASSLEAGGRETQYF.

J is TRBJ1-1 and V is TRBV7-8; D call uncertain. There are 15 residues in the CDR3. V lost 5 bases and J lost 4, with 17 bases in between. The germline V gene encodes CDR1 SGHVS and CDR2 FQNEAQ. This chain's CDR3 is CASSPDPRGSTEAFF. CDR3 DNA: TGTGCCAGCAGCCCAGACCCCCGGGGTAGCACTGAAGCTTTCTTT.

The chain recombines TRBV11-2 with TRBJ1-6, with TRBD1 as a possible D gene (6 bases). In germline, CDR1 is SGHAT, CDR2 FQNNGV. V shed 6 bases and J shed 8 bases, with 17 bases lying between them. The CDR3 loop spans 15 amino acids. The CDR3 is CASSYRAVGDSPLHF. The CDR3 nucleotides read TGTGCCAGCAGTTACAGGGCCGTAGGAGATTCACCCCTCCACTTT.

The chain employs TRBV27 and TRBJ2-2, with D possibly TRBD2 on 7 matching bases. Trimming removed 3 bases at V and 1 base at J, with 15 bases between. This CDR3 comprises 17 residues. Germline CDR1 is MNHEY and CDR2 is SMNVEV (reference sequence). CDR3 in DNA: TGTGCCAGCAGTTTCCCACGGGGGGCGGGGAACACCGGGGAGCTGTTTTTT. Its protein product is CASSFPRGAGNTGELFF.

Only one count was recorded for this clone. The CDR3 nucleotides read TGTGCCAGCAGTCGGGAAGGGCCTAGGGAAGCTTTCTTT. Its protein is CASSREGPREAFF. V usage is TRBV25-1 and J usage is TRBJ1-1; unclear D gene. The ends were cut back, 5 bases at V and 8 bases at J, with 15 bases in the middle. This CDR3 is built from 13 residues. CDR1 is MGHDK, CDR2 SYGVNS, per germline.

The chain carries TRBV7-2 and TRBJ2-5, with TRBD2 matching 11 bases. Germline V gene sequence: CDR1 SGHTA, CDR2 FQGNSA. J gave up 4 bases and V 6 bases, and 4 bases lay outside the gene matches. The CDR3 loop spans 14 amino acids. CDR3: CASRTGLAGETQYF. CDR3 coding DNA: TGTGCCAGCAGGACCGGACTAGCGGGAGAGACCCAGTACTTC.

The chain is built from TRBV12-3 or TRBV12-4 and TRBJ1-2; no definite D call. Trimming shortened V by 8 bases and J by 4 bases, and 8 bases separated the two germline ends. The CDR3 has 11 amino acids. The CDR3 spells CASGRPYGYTF. In DNA, the CDR3 is TGTGCCAGCGGGCGACCCTATGGCTACACCTTC.

This sequence joins TRBV5-6 and TRBJ1-2; possibly TRBD1 for D (5 bases). Per the germline V gene, CDR1 is SGHDT and CDR2 is YYEEEE. V was pared by 4 bases and J by 4 bases, with 11 bases between. The CDR3 extends over 13 amino acids. CDR3 in DNA: TGTGCCAGCAGCCACCGACAGCGCTATGGCTACACCTTC. It specifies CASSHRQRYGYTF.

The chain has TRBV6-6 and TRBJ1-1; the match to TRBD1 covers 8 bases. J lost 0 bases, V lost 5 bases, and 5 bases had no gene match. Germline V gives CDR1 MNHNY, CDR2 SVGAGI (reference sequence). This CDR3 has 15 amino acids. The CDR3 coding sequence is TGTGCCAGCAGTGACAGGACAGGGATGAACACTGAAGCTTTCTTT. It encodes CASSDRTGMNTEAFF.

The V and J genes are TRBV9 and TRBJ2-7; 9 bases fit TRBD2. CDR3 size: 16 residues. V shed 0 bases and J 9 bases; nucleotides not matched to a gene: 13. The germline CDR1 and CDR2 sequences are SGDLS and YYNGEE. In DNA form, the CDR3 reads TGTGCCAGCAGCGTAGGCCTGACTAGCGGCAACCAGGGGCAGTACTTC. Protein sequence: CASSVGLTSGNQGQYF.

The chain is built from TRBV16 and TRBJ2-7; 7 bases align to TRBD1. The CDR3 runs to 13 residues. Germline assignment: CDR1 KGHSY and CDR2 FQNENV. The J segment lost 4 bases and the V segment lost 7 bases, leaving 7 bases of the junction unmatched. The CDR3 DNA reads as TGTGCCAGCACGACGGGACAGACGTACGAGCAGTACTTC. Protein sequence: CASTTGQTYEQYF.

The chain uses TRBV19 and TRBJ2-1, with 16 bases matching TRBD2. Germline V gives CDR1 LNHDA, CDR2 SQIVND (reference sequence). The CDR3 extends over 15 amino acids. V gave up 4 bases and J gave up 7 bases; unmatched junction bases: 1. CDR3 DNA: TGTGCCAGTAGTAAGGGACTAGCGGGGGGGAATGAGCAGTTCTTC. As protein: CASSKGLAGGNEQFF.

This chain joins TRBV14 and TRBJ2-7; D might be TRBD1 (5 bases). Germline V gene sequence: CDR1 SGHDN, CDR2 FVKESK. V lost 0 bases and J 6 bases, leaving 15 bases between the germline ends. The CDR3 spans 15 residues. CDR3 in DNA: TGTGCCAGCAGCCAAGATTTTTCGGACACCCGCGAGCAGTACTTC. Translating gives CASSQDFSDTREQYF.

This clone has a single count. The chain recombines TRBV29-1 with TRBJ1-1; D is uncertain. V was pared by 2 bases and J by 2 bases, with 3 bases between. CDR3 length: 11 amino acids. Germline values: CDR1 SQVTM, CDR2 ANQGSEA. CDR3 nucleotides: TGCAGCGTTGAACGTAACACTGAAGCTTTCTTT. This encodes CSVERNTEAFF.

The chain employs TRBV7-6 and TRBJ2-7, with D perhaps TRBD1 (5 bases). The ends were cut back, 2 bases at V and 3 bases at J, with 8 bases in the middle. Germline values: CDR1 SGHVS, CDR2 FNYEAQ. CDR3 length equals 13 residues. CDR3 residues: CASSLRQSYEQYF. In DNA, the CDR3 is TGTGCCAGCAGCTTAAGACAGAGCTACGAGCAGTACTTC.

In its sample, this clone was seen once. The chain is built from TRBV29-1 and TRBJ1-1, with a possible D match to TRBD1 (5 bases). Trimming shortened V by 4 bases and J by 5 bases, and 20 bases separated the two germline ends. The CDR3 consists of 15 residues. Germline CDR1 SQVTM, CDR2 ANQGSEA. The chain's CDR3 is CSVVGGGSTRTEAFF. CDR3 bases: TGCAGCGTTGTAGGCGGGGGTAGTACAAGGACTGAAGCTTTCTTT.

The chain recombines TRBV5-6 with TRBJ2-3; no definite D call. Germline CDR1 is SGHDT and CDR2 is YYEEEE. The V end lost 4 bases, the J end lost 7 bases, and 13 bases lay between the germline ends. The CDR3 extends over 13 amino acids. DNA for the CDR3: TGTGCCAGCAGCAACAGACGAAGTAATACGCAGTATTTT. It encodes CASSNRRSNTQYF.

The V and J genes are TRBV12-3 or TRBV12-4 and TRBJ2-1, with D possibly matching TRBD2 (6 bases). Trimming removed 6 bases at V and 5 bases at J, with 11 bases between. This CDR3 contains 13 residues. DNA for the CDR3: TGTGCCAGCAGGGCGGGGTCGCACAATGAGCAGTTCTTC. Amino acids: CASRAGSHNEQFF.

The chain links TRBV20-1 to TRBJ2-3, with TRBD2 identical over 11 bases. CDR1 DFQATT and CDR2 SNEGSKA come from the germline V gene (reference sequence). Germline trimming cut 3 bases from V and 3 bases from J; bases unmatched to any gene: 8. The CDR3 spans 16 residues. This CDR3 reads CSASELAGGRTDTQYF. The CDR3, as DNA: TGCAGTGCTAGTGAGCTAGCGGGGGGTCGTACAGATACGCAGTATTTT.

V usage is TRBV18 and J usage is TRBJ2-5, with a weak D call TRBD2 (5 bases). The V gene's germline CDR1 is KGHSH and CDR2 LQKENI. The V end lost 3 bases, the J end lost 7 bases, and 9 bases lay between the germline ends. The CDR3 loop spans 12 amino acids. CDR3 bases: TGTGCCAGCTCACCCGGGGTCCCGACCCAGTACTTC. It specifies CASSPGVPTQYF.

The chain couples TRBV11-2 to TRBJ2-1; 11 nucleotides match TRBD2. CDR3 length: 16 residues. The germline V gene has CDR1 SGHAT and CDR2 FQNNGV. The ends lost 5 bases at V and 8 bases at J; junction bases unmatched: 11. This CDR3 is CASSPLGGLAADEQFF. CDR3 nucleotide sequence: TGTGCCAGCAGCCCTTTGGGGGGACTAGCGGCGGATGAGCAGTTCTTC.

This chain uses TRBV12-5 with TRBJ2-7, with D perhaps matching TRBD1 (6 bases). V dropped 6 bases and J dropped 5 bases, with 20 bases sitting between them. The CDR3 runs to 15 residues. Germline V gene data show CDR1 as LGHNT and CDR2 as FRNRAP. CDR3 residues: CASGQALGARDEQYF. The DNA for the CDR3 is TGTGCTAGTGGGCAGGCGTTGGGGGCGCGGGACGAGCAGTACTTC.

This clone has just a few counts. This sample also contains other DNA sequences that code for the same CDR3. CDR3 sequence (DNA): TGTGCCAGCAGTTACATTCGGACAGGGGGTAACTATGGCTACACCTTC. This encodes CASSYIRTGGNYGYTF. The chain combines TRBV6-5 with TRBJ1-2; TRBD1 matches at 10 bases. The CDR3 runs 16 residues. V lost 2 bases to trimming and J lost 1 base; unmatched junction nucleotides: 4. Germline V gene lookup returns CDR1 MNHEY and CDR2 SVGAGI.

This clone came up a few times. This sequence joins TRBV5-6 and TRBJ1-3; unclear D gene. The CDR3 runs to 13 residues. The germline V gene encodes CDR1 SGHDT and CDR2 YYEEEE. The V end was cut by 5 bases, the J end by 0 bases, with 6 bases between. The CDR3 sequence is CASSAVSGNTIYF. In DNA, the CDR3 is TGTGCCAGCAGTGCGGTCTCTGGAAACACCATATATTTT.

Comment on this clone: Germline is not matched at one junction end, which may reflect a read error. V usage is TRBV15 and J usage is TRBJ2-4, with 7 bases matching TRBD1. The CDR3 spans 14 residues. Germline V lookup: CDR1 LNHNV, CDR2 YYDKDF (reference sequence). DNA of the CDR3: TGTGCCACCAGCGCCCAGATGGGTACAGGGGTTGCGAACTTC. The encoded protein is CATSAQMGTGVANF.

The CDR3 sequence: CASSIRASGSRAGSEQYF. CDR3 sequence (DNA): TGTGCCAGTAGTATACGGGCTAGCGGGAGCCGGGCTGGGAGCGAGCAGTACTTC. J is TRBJ2-7 and V is TRBV19, with TRBD2 matching 10 bases. Germline CDR1 LNHDA, CDR2 SQIVND (reference sequence). The CDR3 is 18 residues long. Trimming at V came to 2 bases and at J to 6 bases, leaving 16 bases not matched to a gene.

This chain joins TRBV19 and TRBJ1-1, with D perhaps matching TRBD1 (6 bases). Trimming cost V 1 base and J 1 base, with 7 bases left between them. The germline V gene has CDR1 LNHDA and CDR2 SQIVND (reference sequence). The CDR3 is 14 residues long. The CDR3 DNA follows: TGTGCCAGTAGTATAGTGACAGGGAACACTGAAGCTTTCTTT. Translated: CASSIVTGNTEAFF.

This clone was seen more than once but under ten times. The rearrangement links TRBV7-6 to TRBJ2-7, with 13 bases identical to TRBD2. Germline-derived CDR1 and CDR2 are SGHVS and FNYEAQ. The CDR3 covers 16 residues. The V gene end was trimmed by 1 base and the J gene end by 7 bases; junction bases not matched to a gene: 7. The CDR3 nucleotides are TGTGCCAGCAGCTTAGGGACTAGCGGGAGTACCGGAGAGCAGTACTTC. It encodes CASSLGTSGSTGEQYF.

The CDR3 here is CASSQSKGQGVNQPQHF. In DNA form, the CDR3 reads TGCGCCAGCAGTCAATCGAAGGGGCAGGGGGTAAATCAGCCCCAGCATTTT. The chain couples TRBV23-1 to TRBJ1-5, with TRBD1 matching over 7 bases. TRBV23-1 is flagged as an ORF with uncertain function. The CDR3 spans 17 residues. V gave up 0 bases and J gave up 4 bases; unmatched junction bases: 9.

This chain joins TRBV9 and TRBJ1-4; maybe TRBD1 (6 bases). V dropped 3 bases and J dropped 0 bases, with 9 bases sitting between them. Per germline, CDR1 SGDLS and CDR2 YYNGEE. The CDR3 runs 15 residues. Here the CDR3 reads CASSAYRATNEKLFF. The CDR3 DNA reads TGTGCCAGCAGCGCCTACAGGGCAACTAATGAAAAACTGTTTTTT.

The chain couples TRBV5-4 to TRBJ2-1; weak D call: TRBD2 (6 bases). V dropped 5 bases and J dropped 4 bases, with 19 bases sitting between them. CDR1 and CDR2 (germline): SGHNT, YYREEE (reference sequence). There are 16 residues in the CDR3. CDR3 region: CASSTASALSYNEQFF. As DNA, the CDR3 is TGTGCCAGCAGTACAGCTAGCGCCCTTAGTTACAATGAGCAGTTCTTC.